This is a list of T cell receptor beta chains from one sample in a study of shared clonotypes between healthy human individuals. Data came from immunoSEQ multiplex PCR; TCRdb stores just in-frame clones and leaves some out. The profile covers 400,000 to 600,000 clones, with 95% to 97% appearing a single time and approximately 0.06% taken by the ten largest. Material: naive CD4+ T cells sorted from blood. These TCRs come from a woman in her thirties in good health. Each CDR3 is given with its conserved first and last residue. A D gene is named only where the DNA matches it firmly. Clone size is given for some rows only: seen once, a few or many times, or a class if the clone is expanded.

J gene,V gene,D gene,clone size,CDR3 DNA,CDR3 protein
TRBJ1-3,TRBV9,.,.,TGTGCCAGCAGCGTAGCTAACAGGGGAAACACCATATATTTT,CASSVANRGNTIYF
TRBJ1-1,TRBV28,.,.,TGTGCCAGCAGTTTATTCGGCGGGGCTGAAACTGAAGCTTTCTTT,CASSLFGGAETEAFF
TRBJ1-3,TRBV21-1,.,.,TGTGCCAGCAGCACCCGACAGGGAACCCTCTCTGGAAACACCATATATTTT,CASSTRQGTLSGNTIYF
TRBJ1-4,TRBV28,.,.,TGTGCCAGCATTCAGGGCGGGTCACGGGAAAAACTGTTTTTT,CASIQGGSREKLFF
TRBJ1-1,TRBV4-1,.,.,TGCGCCAGCAAGGGCAAAGCGAACACTGAAGCTTTCTTT,CASKGKANTEAFF
TRBJ2-1,TRBV27,.,once,TGTGCCAGCAGTCCCCTCGGTCTGGCCTCGGACAATGAGCAGTTCTTC,CASSPLGLASDNEQFF
TRBJ2-7,TRBV28,TRBD1,.,TGTGCCAGCAGTTCCCCTGGACAGGTCGAGCAGTACTTC,CASSSPGQVEQYF
TRBJ2-7,TRBV28,TRBD1,.,TGTGCCAGCAGTCCTGGGACAGTCCCCTCCTACGAGCAGTACTTC,CASSPGTVPSYEQYF
TRBJ1-1,TRBV2,.,.,TGTGCCAGCAGTGATCAGGGTGTGAACACTGAAGCTTTCTTT,CASSDQGVNTEAFF
TRBJ2-7,TRBV29-1,.,.,TGCAGCGTTTTTGTGAGATTCGAGCAGTACTTC,CSVFVRFEQYF
TRBJ2-7,TRBV7-2,.,.,TGTGCCAGCAGCGGAGCCTTGTACGAGCAGTACTTC,CASSGALYEQYF
TRBJ2-7,TRBV29-1,TRBD1,.,TGCAGCGTGGATGACAGGGGGTCCTACGAGCAGTACTTC,CSVDDRGSYEQYF
TRBJ2-1,TRBV20-1,.,.,TGCAGTGCTAGAGATTACGGGATGCAGTTCTTC,CSARDYGMQFF
TRBJ2-1,TRBV28,TRBD1,.,TGTGCCAGCAGTTTCGGCGGGACAGGGGGCGATGAGCAGTTCTTC,CASSFGGTGGDEQFF
TRBJ1-5,TRBV18,.,.,TGTGCCAGCTCACCGGTAGGGGTCAATCAGCCCCAGCATTTT,CASSPVGVNQPQHF
TRBJ2-7,TRBV6-6,TRBD2,.,TGTGCCAGCAGTTACCAGCGGGATAATTACGAGCAGTACTTC,CASSYQRDNYEQYF
TRBJ2-7,TRBV28,TRBD2,once,TGTGCCAGCAGTTTGCGCCCGGGACTAGCGGGGGGTTACGAGCAGTACTTC,CASSLRPGLAGGYEQYF
TRBJ1-2,TRBV28,.,.,TGTGCCAGCAGTAGCAGGGGAACGACTAACTATGGCTACACCTTC,CASSSRGTTNYGYTF
TRBJ1-1,TRBV19,.,.,TGTGCCAGTAGTAACGGCAGGGGAAACAAGAACACTGAAGCTTTCTTT,CASSNGRGNKNTEAFF
TRBJ2-6,TRBV10-2,.,.,TGCGCCAGCAGTATTGGTTTCTCTGGGGCCAACGTCCTGACTTTC,CASSIGFSGANVLTF
TRBJ2-2,TRBV28,.,.,TGTGCCAGCAGTTTGGGTCCAGATAATACCGGGGAGCTGTTTTTT,CASSLGPDNTGELFF
TRBJ2-1,TRBV5-6,TRBD2,.,TGTGCCAGCAGCGGCGGGGGGCCCAATGAGCAGTTCTTC,CASSGGGPNEQFF
TRBJ2-3,TRBV19,.,.,TGTGCCAGTAGTATCGGGCCAACCACAGATACGCAGTATTTT,CASSIGPTTDTQYF
TRBJ1-5,TRBV6-6,TRBD1,.,TGTGCCAGCAGGGGCCAGGGGGTTGTCGCCCAGCATTTT,CASRGQGVVAQHF
TRBJ2-5,TRBV7-9,TRBD2,.,TGTGCCAGCAGATTAGGAGTAGCGGGAAGGCAAGAGACCCAGTACTTC,CASRLGVAGRQETQYF
TRBJ2-2,TRBV29-1,.,once,TGCAGCGTCTCGGGACTCCAGGTTACCGGGGAGCTGTTTTTT,CSVSGLQVTGELFF
TRBJ1-2,TRBV5-1,TRBD1,once,TGCGCCAGCAACCCCCGGGCGGGACAGGGGGCGAGGGGCTACACCTTC,CASNPRAGQGARGYTF
TRBJ2-1,TRBV28,TRBD2,.,TGTGCCAGCAGTTCCACACACCCCTCTAGCGGGAGTCTTACAAGTGAGCAGTTCTTC,CASSSTHPSSGSLTSEQFF
TRBJ1-2,TRBV28,.,.,TGTGCCAGCACAAACAGCTATGGCTACACCTTC,CASTNSYGYTF
TRBJ2-6,TRBV27,.,.,TGTGCCAGCAGTTTATCGAGGGCTGGGGCCAACGTCCTGACTTTC,CASSLSRAGANVLTF
TRBJ2-2,TRBV18,TRBD2,.,TGTGCCAGCTCTCCAATGGAGGCGGGAGTGAACACCGGGGAGCTGTTTTTT,CASSPMEAGVNTGELFF
TRBJ2-7,TRBV7-2,.,.,TGTGCCAGCAGCTTAGAGCTGGCGGCGGGACGAATGTACTTC,CASSLELAAGRMYF
TRBJ2-1,TRBV15,.,.,TGTGCCACCAGCAGTACTCAAGCGCTTGTGGTCAATGAGCAGTTCTTC,CATSSTQALVVNEQFF
TRBJ2-2,TRBV5-4,TRBD2,.,TGTGCCAGCAAGGCCAGCCTTCTAGCGGCTGAGGCCGGGGAGCTGTTTTTT,CASKASLLAAEAGELFF
TRBJ2-5,TRBV19,.,.,TGTGCCAGTAGTATGGAGGGAACGGAGACCCAGTACTTC,CASSMEGTETQYF
TRBJ2-2,TRBV7-8,.,.,TGTGCCAGCAGCCTTAGGATCGGGGAGCTGTTTTTT,CASSLRIGELFF
TRBJ1-2,TRBV30,TRBD1,.,TGTGCCTGGAAGGGACAGGAAAACTATGGCTACACCTTC,CAWKGQENYGYTF
TRBJ1-1,TRBV5-1,.,once,TGCGCCAGCAGCTGGAGACAACCCAAAACGGGCACTGAAGCTTTCTTT,CASSWRQPKTGTEAFF
TRBJ2-3,TRBV5-4,TRBD2,.,TGTGCCAGCAGCTTTCGGGGGGTAGATACGCAGTATTTT,CASSFRGVDTQYF
TRBJ1-2,TRBV11-2,TRBD1,few,TGTGCCAGCAGCCTCGGACAGGACTATGGCTACACCTTC,CASSLGQDYGYTF
TRBJ2-1,TRBV5-1,.,.,TGCGCCAGCACCCGGGGGGCGGGAGTCAATGAGCAGTTCTTC,CASTRGAGVNEQFF
TRBJ1-2,TRBV28,.,.,TGTGCCAGCAGTTCCTCGGCGCAGGAAGGATCCTATGGCTACACCTTC,CASSSSAQEGSYGYTF
TRBJ2-2,TRBV11-2,TRBD2,.,TGTGCCAGCAGCTCGTTGCCTCGGGGGGGCGGGGAGCTGTTTTTT,CASSSLPRGGGELFF
TRBJ2-7,TRBV18,.,once,TGTGCCAGCTCACCACCTTCATCGCTCTACGGCGAGCAGTACTTC,CASSPPSSLYGEQYF
TRBJ2-1,TRBV18,.,.,TGTGCCAGCTCAAGGAAGGAGGGGCCTGTCGCCTACAATGAGCAGTTCTTC,CASSRKEGPVAYNEQFF
TRBJ1-1,TRBV28,.,.,TGTGCCAGCAGTGGGGGAATCACTGAAGCTTTCTTT,CASSGGITEAFF
TRBJ1-5,TRBV6-6,TRBD1,.,TGTGCCAGCAGTTACAAAGGGACAGGGAATCAGCCCCAGCATTTT,CASSYKGTGNQPQHF
TRBJ1-5,TRBV27,TRBD1,.,TGTGCCAGCAGTTCAGGGGGAATAGGGCAGCCCCAGCATTTT,CASSSGGIGQPQHF
TRBJ2-2,TRBV14,.,.,TGTGCCAGCAGCCAGCCTCAGGGGGACTCCGGGGAGCTGTTTTTT,CASSQPQGDSGELFF
TRBJ2-7,TRBV7-8,TRBD2,.,TGTGCCAGCAACAAAGGGCCCGGGAGGGCCGTCTACGAGCAGTACTTC,CASNKGPGRAVYEQYF
TRBJ2-7,TRBV28,.,.,TGTGCCAGCAGTTTGGACGCGGGCGAGCAGTACTTC,CASSLDAGEQYF
TRBJ1-1,TRBV7-9,TRBD1,.,TGTGCCAGCAGCTTCCGACAGGGTGGGCGAACTGAAGCTTTCTTT,CASSFRQGGRTEAFF
TRBJ2-1,TRBV28,.,.,TGTGCCAGCAGTTTATGGACCGAAGGAACACGGTTCTTC,CASSLWTEGTRFF
TRBJ2-7,TRBV15,TRBD1,.,TGTGCCACCAGCAGAGATGGGGGACAGTCCTACGAGCAGTACTTC,CATSRDGGQSYEQYF
TRBJ2-5,TRBV15,.,.,TGTGCCACCAGCAGAGGGGGGGTACGTCAAGAGACCCAGTACTTC,CATSRGGVRQETQYF